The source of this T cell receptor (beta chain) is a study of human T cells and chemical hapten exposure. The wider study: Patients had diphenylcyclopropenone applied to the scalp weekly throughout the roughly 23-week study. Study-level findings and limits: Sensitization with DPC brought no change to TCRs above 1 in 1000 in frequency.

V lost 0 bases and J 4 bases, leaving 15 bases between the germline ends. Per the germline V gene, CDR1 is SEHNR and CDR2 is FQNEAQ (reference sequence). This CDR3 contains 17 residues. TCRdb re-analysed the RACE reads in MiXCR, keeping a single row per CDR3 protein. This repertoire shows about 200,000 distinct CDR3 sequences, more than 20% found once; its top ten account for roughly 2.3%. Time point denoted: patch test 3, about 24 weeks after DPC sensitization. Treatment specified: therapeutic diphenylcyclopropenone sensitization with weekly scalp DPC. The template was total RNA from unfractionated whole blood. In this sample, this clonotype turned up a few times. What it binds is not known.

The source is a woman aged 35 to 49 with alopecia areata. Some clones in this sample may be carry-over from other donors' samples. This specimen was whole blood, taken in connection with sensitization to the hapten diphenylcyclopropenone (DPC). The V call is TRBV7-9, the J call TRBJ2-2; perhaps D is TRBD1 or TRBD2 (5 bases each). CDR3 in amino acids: CASSLAWWDQVTGELFF. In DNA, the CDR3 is TGTGCCAGCAGCTTAGCATGGTGGGACCAGGTCACCGGGGAGCTGTTTTTT. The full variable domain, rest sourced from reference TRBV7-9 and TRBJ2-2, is DTGVSQNPRHKITKRGQNVTFRCDPISEHNRLYWYRQTLGQGPEFLTYFQNEAQLEKSRLLSDRFSAERPKGSFSTLEIQRTEQGDSAMYLCASSLAWWDQVTGELFFGEGSRLTVL.